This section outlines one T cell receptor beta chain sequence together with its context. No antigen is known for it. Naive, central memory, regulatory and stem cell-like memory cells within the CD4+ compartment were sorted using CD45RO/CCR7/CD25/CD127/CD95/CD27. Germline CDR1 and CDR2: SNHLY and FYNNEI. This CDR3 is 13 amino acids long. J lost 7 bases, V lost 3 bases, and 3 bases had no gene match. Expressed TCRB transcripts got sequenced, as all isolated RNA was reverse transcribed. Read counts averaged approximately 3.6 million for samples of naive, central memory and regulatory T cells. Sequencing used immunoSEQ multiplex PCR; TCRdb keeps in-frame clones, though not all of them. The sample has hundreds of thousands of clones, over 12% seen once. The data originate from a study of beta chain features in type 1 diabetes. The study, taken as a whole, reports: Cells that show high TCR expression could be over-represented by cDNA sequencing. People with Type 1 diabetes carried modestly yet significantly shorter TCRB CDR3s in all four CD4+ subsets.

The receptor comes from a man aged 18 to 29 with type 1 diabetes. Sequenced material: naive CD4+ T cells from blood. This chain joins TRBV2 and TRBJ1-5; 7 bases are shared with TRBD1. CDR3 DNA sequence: TGTGCCAGCAGTGAGACAGGGATACAGCCCCAGCATTTT. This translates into CASSETGIQPQHF.